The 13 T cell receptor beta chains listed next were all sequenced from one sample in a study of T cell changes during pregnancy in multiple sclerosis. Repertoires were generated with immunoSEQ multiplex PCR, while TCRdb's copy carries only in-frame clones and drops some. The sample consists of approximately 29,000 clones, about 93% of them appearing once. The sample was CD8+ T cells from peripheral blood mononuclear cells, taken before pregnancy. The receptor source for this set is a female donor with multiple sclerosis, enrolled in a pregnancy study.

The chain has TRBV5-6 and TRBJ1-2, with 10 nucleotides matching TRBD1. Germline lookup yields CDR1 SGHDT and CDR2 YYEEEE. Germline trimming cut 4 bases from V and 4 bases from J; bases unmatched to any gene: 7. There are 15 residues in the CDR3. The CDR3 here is CASSLGTGDSYGYTF. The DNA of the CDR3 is TGTGCCAGCAGCCTCGGGACAGGGGATTCCTATGGCTACACCTTC.

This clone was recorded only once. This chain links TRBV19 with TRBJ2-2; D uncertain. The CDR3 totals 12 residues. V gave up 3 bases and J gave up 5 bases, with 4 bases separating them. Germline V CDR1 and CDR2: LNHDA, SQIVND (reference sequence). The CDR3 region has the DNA TGTGCCAGTAGTATCGGGACCGGGGAGCTGTTTTTT. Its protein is CASSIGTGELFF.

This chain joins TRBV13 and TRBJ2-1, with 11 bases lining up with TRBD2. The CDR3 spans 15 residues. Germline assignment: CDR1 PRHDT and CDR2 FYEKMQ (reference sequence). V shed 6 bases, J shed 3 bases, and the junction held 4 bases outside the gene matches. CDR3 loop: CASSQTSGSYNEQFF. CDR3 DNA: TGTGCCAGCAGTCAAACTAGCGGGAGCTACAATGAGCAGTTCTTC.

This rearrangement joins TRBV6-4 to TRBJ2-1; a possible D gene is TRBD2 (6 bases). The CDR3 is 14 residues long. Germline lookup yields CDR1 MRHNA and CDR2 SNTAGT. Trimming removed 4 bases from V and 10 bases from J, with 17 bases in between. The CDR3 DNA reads TGTGCCAGCAGTGGCTCTAGGGAGGCAGGGGAGCAGTTCTTC. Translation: CASSGSREAGEQFF.

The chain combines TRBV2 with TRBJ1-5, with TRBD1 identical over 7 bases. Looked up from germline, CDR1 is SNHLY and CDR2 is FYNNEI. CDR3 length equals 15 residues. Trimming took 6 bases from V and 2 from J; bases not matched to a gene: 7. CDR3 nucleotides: TGTGCCAGCAGGCACAGGGGAGTTGGCAATCAGCCCCAGCATTTT. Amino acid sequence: CASRHRGVGNQPQHF.

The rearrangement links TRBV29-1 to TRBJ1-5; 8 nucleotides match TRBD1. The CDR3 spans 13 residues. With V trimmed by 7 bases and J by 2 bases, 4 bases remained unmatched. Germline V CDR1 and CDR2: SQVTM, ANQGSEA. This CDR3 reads CSAQTGGNQPQHF. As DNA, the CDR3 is TGCAGCGCTCAGACAGGGGGCAATCAGCCCCAGCATTTT. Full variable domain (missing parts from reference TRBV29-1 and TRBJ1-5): SAVISQKPSRDICQRGTSLTIQCQVDSQVTMMFWYRQQPGQSLTLIATANQGSEATYESGFVIDKFPISRPNLTFSTLTVSNMSPEDSSIYLCSAQTGGNQPQHFGDGTRLSIL.

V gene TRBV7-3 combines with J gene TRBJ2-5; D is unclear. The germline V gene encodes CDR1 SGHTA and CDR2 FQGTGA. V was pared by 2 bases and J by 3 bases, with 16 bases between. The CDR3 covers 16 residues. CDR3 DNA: TGTGCCAGCAGCTTATTGGCCGGCAGCGAGGAAGAGACCCAGTACTTC. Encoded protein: CASSLLAGSEEETQYF.

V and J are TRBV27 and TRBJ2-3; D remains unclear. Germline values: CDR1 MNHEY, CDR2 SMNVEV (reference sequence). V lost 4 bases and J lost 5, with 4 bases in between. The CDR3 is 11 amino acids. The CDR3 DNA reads TGTGCCAGCAGTTGGCTAGATACGCAGTATTTT. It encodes CASSWLDTQYF.

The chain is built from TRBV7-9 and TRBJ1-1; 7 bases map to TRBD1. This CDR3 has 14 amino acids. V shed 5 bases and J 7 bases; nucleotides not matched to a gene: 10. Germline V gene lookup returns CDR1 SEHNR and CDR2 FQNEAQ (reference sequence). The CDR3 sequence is CASSPQGGFVEAFF. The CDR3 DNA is TGTGCCAGCAGCCCCCAAGGGGGCTTCGTTGAAGCTTTCTTT.

The CDR3 loop reads CAISELQGGVPEAFF. The CDR3 DNA sequence: TGTGCCATCAGTGAGTTGCAAGGGGGGGTCCCTGAAGCTTTCTTT. The gene calls are TRBV10-3 and TRBJ1-1; possibly TRBD1 for D (6 bases). Trimming left V 1 base short and J 6 bases short, with 15 bases between. CDR1 and CDR2 from the germline V gene are ENHRY and SYGVKD. The CDR3 spans 15 residues.

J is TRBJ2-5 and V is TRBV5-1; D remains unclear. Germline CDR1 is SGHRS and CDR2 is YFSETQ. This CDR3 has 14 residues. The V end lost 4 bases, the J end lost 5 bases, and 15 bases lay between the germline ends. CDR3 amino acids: CASSNPRESETQYF. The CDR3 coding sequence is TGCGCCAGCAGCAACCCCCGTGAGTCGGAGACCCAGTACTTC.

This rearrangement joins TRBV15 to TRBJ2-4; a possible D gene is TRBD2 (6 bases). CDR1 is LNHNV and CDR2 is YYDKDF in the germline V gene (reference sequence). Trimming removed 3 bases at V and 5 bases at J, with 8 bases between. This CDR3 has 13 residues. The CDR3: CATSRGLENIQYF. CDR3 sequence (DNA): TGTGCCACCAGCAGGGGACTGGAAAACATTCAGTACTTC.

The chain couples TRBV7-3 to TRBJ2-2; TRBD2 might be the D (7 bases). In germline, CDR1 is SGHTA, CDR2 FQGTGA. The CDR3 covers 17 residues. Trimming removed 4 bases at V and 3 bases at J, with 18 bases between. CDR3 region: CASSSRGTISDTGELFF. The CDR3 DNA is TGTGCCAGCAGCTCGAGGGGGACTATATCTGACACCGGGGAGCTGTTTTTT.